Presented here are 13 T cell receptor beta chains from one specimen sequenced in a study of PD-1 blockade in classical Hodgkin lymphoma. Only in-frame clones appear in the TCRdb table, and some are missing; sequencing was by immunoSEQ multiplex PCR. This table has about 85,000 clones, about nine tenths appearing once. The patients all showed relapse after autologous stem cell transplantation, while their brentuximab vedotin exposure varied. Sequencing used peripheral blood mononuclear cells (PBMCs), obtained before the second cycle of nivolumab. These receptors all come from a human donor with classical Hodgkin lymphoma.

The J gene is TRBJ2-1, the V gene TRBV6-1, with 8 bases lining up with TRBD2. The germline gives CDR1 MNHNS, CDR2 SASEGT. This CDR3 is built from 13 residues. J gave up 12 bases and V 4 bases, and 8 bases lay outside the gene matches. The CDR3 sequence is CASSATGGDGQFF. Written as DNA, the CDR3 is TGTGCCAGCAGTGCGACGGGGGGGGATGGGCAGTTCTTC.

The V and J genes are TRBV5-1 and TRBJ2-7; TRBD1 matches at 8 bases. Germline CDR1 SGHRS, CDR2 YFSETQ. The length of the CDR3 is 15 residues. V was pared by 0 bases and J by 2 bases, with 4 bases of the junction left unmatched. The CDR3 is CASSLVGQGTYEQYF. The CDR3 DNA reads as TGCGCCAGCAGCTTGGTAGGACAGGGAACCTACGAGCAGTACTTC.

The rearrangement joins TRBV7-9 to TRBJ1-2, with D unclear. The V gene lost 0 bases and the J gene lost 2 bases, with 7 bases spanning the gap. The CDR3 runs to 14 residues. Germline V gene lookup returns CDR1 SEHNR and CDR2 FQNEAQ (reference sequence). CDR3 region: CASSLAAVNYGYTF. DNA for the CDR3: TGTGCCAGCAGCTTAGCAGCCGTCAACTATGGCTACACCTTC.

The chain is built from TRBV19 and TRBJ1-2; D unresolved. This CDR3 contains 14 residues. Germline values: CDR1 LNHDA, CDR2 SQIVND (reference sequence). The germline V and J ends were trimmed by 3 bases and 2 bases, with 10 bases remaining between them. CDR3 in DNA: TGTGCCAGTAGTATTGACCGAGGGAACTATGGCTACACCTTC. It is translated as CASSIDRGNYGYTF.

The chain is built from TRBV6-5 and TRBJ1-2; unclear D gene. CDR1 and CDR2 from the germline V gene are MNHEY and SVGAGI. This CDR3 contains 14 residues. V gave up 6 bases and J gave up 1 base, with 12 bases separating them. CDR3 protein: CASSQLQYNYGYTF. The CDR3 nucleotides are TGTGCCAGCAGCCAGTTACAGTATAACTATGGCTACACCTTC.

The chain combines TRBV28 with TRBJ1-5; tentative D call: TRBD1 (5 bases). The V and J ends lost 4 bases and 5 bases respectively, with 12 bases between them. CDR1 MDHEN and CDR2 SYDVKM come from the germline V gene. CDR3 length: 14 amino acids. The CDR3: CASSWGIRDQPQHF. CDR3 sequence (DNA): TGTGCCAGCAGTTGGGGGATCCGAGATCAGCCCCAGCATTTT.

The CDR3 spells CASKELNTEAFF. DNA of the CDR3: TGTGCCAGCAAGGAGTTGAACACTGAAGCTTTCTTT. The rearrangement uses TRBV28 and TRBJ1-1; D unresolved. Germline V gives CDR1 MDHEN, CDR2 SYDVKM. The CDR3 covers 12 residues. The ends were cut back, 7 bases at V and 0 bases at J, with 6 bases in the middle.

The chain employs TRBV13 and TRBJ1-3; no reliable D call. The CDR3 is 15 residues long. Germline V CDR1 and CDR2: PRHDT, FYEKMQ (reference sequence). V gave up 4 bases and J gave up 2 bases, with 12 bases separating them. Here the CDR3 reads CASSSTPRAGNTIYF. The CDR3 bases are TGTGCCAGCAGCTCGACACCTAGAGCTGGAAACACCATATATTTT.

The chain is built from TRBV7-3 and TRBJ2-1; 8 bases align to TRBD2. CDR3 length equals 17 residues. J gave up 4 bases and V 5 bases, and 13 bases lay outside the gene matches. Germline V gives CDR1 SGHTA, CDR2 FQGTGA. The CDR3 sequence is CASSPQRDSGEYNEQFF. The CDR3, as DNA: TGTGCCAGCAGCCCCCAACGGGATAGCGGGGAATACAATGAGCAGTTCTTC.

The V gene is TRBV27, the J gene TRBJ2-7, with no clear D. The CDR3 runs to 14 residues. The germline gives CDR1 MNHEY, CDR2 SMNVEV (reference sequence). Trimming cost V 0 bases and J 1 base, with 7 bases left between them. This CDR3 reads CASSLSTVSYEQYF. The CDR3 region has the DNA TGTGCCAGCAGTTTATCGACGGTTTCCTACGAGCAGTACTTC.

The rearrangement joins TRBV10-3 to TRBJ2-1; 8 nucleotides align to TRBD2. CDR1 is ENHRY and CDR2 is SYGVKD in the germline V gene. CDR3 length: 13 amino acids. Losses at the gene ends were 7 bases for V and 6 bases for J; bases not matched to a gene: 5. CDR3 sequence (DNA): TGTGCCATCACGGGTAGCGGGACCAATGAGCAGTTCTTC. As protein: CAITGSGTNEQFF.

The chain uses TRBV29-1 and TRBJ2-1; D may correspond to TRBD1 or TRBD2 (8 bases each). The V end lost 0 bases, the J end lost 2 bases, and 38 bases lay between the germline ends. This CDR3 comprises 24 residues. Germline assignment: CDR1 SQVTM and CDR2 ANQGSEA. CDR3 region: CSVEDREGSTGGVSGRGTYNEQFF. The CDR3 nucleotides are TGCAGCGTTGAAGATCGGGAGGGGAGCACAGGGGGTGTCAGCGGGAGAGGGACCTACAATGAGCAGTTCTTC.

This clone appeared a single time. The CDR3 spells CASSLARQNEQFF. In DNA form, the CDR3 reads TGTGCCAGCAGCTTAGCCCGACAGAATGAGCAGTTCTTC. The V call is TRBV7-9, the J call TRBJ2-1; D might be TRBD1 (5 bases). This CDR3 contains 13 residues. V was clipped by 0 bases and J by 7 bases, with 7 bases between them. Germline CDR1 SEHNR, CDR2 FQNEAQ (reference sequence).